This T cell receptor beta chain emerged from a study of blood T cell repertoires in COVID-19. Study-wide context: Whether acute or convalescent, the COVID-19 samples came from the United States, Italy and Spain.

In the source study's methods: For nucleated cells, counts were estimated from reference gene primer amplification. The method was immunoSEQ multiplex PCR; TCRdb's version includes in-frame clones alone and lacks a portion of them. Clone size and the V and J calls come from that table; the DNA yielded D and trimming. The sample shows 200,000 to 300,000 clones, 86% of them seen only once. Deletions cut 2 bases from V and 1 base from J, with 5 bases between. This CDR3 spans 14 amino acids. CDR1 LNHDA and CDR2 SQIVND come from the germline V gene (reference sequence). J is TRBJ2-2 and V is TRBV19; D remains ambiguous. The clonotype was recovered from a man aged 35 to 55 who had recovered from COVID-19. Sequenced: peripheral blood. CDR3 region: CASSISENTGELFF. The CDR3 coding sequence is TGTGCCAGTAGTATATCAGAGAACACCGGGGAGCTGTTTTTT.